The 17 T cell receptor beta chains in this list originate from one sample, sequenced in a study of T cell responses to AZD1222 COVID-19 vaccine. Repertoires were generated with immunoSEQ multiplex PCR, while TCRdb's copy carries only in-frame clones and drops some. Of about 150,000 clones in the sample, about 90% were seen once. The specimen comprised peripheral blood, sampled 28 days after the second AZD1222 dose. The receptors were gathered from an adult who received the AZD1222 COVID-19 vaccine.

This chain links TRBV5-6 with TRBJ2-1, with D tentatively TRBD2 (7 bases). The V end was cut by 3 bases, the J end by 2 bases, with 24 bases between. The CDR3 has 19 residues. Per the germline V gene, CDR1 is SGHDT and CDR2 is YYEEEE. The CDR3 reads CASSSRGGRLPSPYNEQFF. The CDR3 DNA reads TGTGCCAGCAGCTCGAGGGGGGGCAGGCTCCCCTCCCCCTACAATGAGCAGTTCTTC.

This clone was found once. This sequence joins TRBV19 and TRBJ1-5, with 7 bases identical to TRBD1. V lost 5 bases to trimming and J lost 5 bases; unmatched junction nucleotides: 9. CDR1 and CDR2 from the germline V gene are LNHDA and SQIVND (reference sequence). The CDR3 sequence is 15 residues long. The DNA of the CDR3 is TGTGCCAGTAGTCCACAGGGGTCGGTCCATCAGCCCCAGCATTTT. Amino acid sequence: CASSPQGSVHQPQHF.

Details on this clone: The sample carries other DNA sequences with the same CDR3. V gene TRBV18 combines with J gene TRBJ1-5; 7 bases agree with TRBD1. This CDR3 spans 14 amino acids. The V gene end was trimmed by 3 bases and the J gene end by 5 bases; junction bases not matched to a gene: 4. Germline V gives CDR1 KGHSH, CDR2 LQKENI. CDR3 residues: CASSPRQGDQPQHF. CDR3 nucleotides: TGTGCCAGCTCACCGCGACAGGGTGATCAGCCCCAGCATTTT.

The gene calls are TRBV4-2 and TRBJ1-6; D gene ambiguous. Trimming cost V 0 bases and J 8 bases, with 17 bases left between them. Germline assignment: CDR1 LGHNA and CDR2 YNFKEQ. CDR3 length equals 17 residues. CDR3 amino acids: CASSQDFLPGVYSPLHF. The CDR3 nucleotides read TGTGCCAGCAGCCAAGATTTCCTCCCCGGGGTCTATTCACCCCTCCACTTT.

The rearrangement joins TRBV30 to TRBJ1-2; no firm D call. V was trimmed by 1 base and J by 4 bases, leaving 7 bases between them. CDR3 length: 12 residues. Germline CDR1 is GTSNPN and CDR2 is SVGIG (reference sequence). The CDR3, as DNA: TGTGCCTGGAGTGGGCAGTTCTATGGCTACACCTTC. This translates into CAWSGQFYGYTF.

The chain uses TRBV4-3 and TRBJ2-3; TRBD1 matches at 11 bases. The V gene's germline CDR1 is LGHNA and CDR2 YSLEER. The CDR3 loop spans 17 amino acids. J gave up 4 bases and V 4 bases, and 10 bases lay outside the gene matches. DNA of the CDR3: TGCGCCAGCAGCCCCCAGGTGGACAGGGGGCCATCAGATACGCAGTATTTT. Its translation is CASSPQVDRGPSDTQYF.

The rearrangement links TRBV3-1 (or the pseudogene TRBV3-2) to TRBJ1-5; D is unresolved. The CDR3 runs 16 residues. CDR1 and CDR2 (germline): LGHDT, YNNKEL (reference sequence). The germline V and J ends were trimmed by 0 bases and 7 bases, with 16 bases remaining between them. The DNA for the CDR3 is TGTGCCAGCAGCCAAGAATTGGGTAGAGGTGGACAGCCCCAGCATTTT. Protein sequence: CASSQELGRGGQPQHF.

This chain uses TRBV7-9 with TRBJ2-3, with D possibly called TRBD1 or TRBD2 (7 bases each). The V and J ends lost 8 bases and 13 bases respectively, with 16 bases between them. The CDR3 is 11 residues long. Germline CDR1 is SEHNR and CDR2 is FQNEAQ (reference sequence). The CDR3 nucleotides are TGTGCCAGCGGGAGGGAGGGGGCTAAGTATTTT. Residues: CASGREGAKYF.

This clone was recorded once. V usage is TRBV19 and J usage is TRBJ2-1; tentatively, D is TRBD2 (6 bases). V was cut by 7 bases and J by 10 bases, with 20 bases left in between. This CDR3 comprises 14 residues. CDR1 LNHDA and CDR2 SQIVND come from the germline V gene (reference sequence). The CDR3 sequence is CASTSVAAGGEQFF. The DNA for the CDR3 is TGTGCCAGTACCTCCGTAGCAGCAGGAGGGGAGCAGTTCTTC. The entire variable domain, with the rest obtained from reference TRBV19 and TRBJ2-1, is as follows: DGGITQSPKYLFRKEGQNVTLSCEQNLNHDAMYWYRQDPGQGLRLIYYSQIVNDFQKGDIAEGYSVSREKKESFPLTVTSAQKNPTAFYLCASTSVAAGGEQFFGPGTRLTVL.

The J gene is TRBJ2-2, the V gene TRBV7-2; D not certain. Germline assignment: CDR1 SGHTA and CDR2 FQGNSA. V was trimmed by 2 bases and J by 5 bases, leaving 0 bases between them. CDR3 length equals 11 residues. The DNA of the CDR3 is TGTGCCAGCAGCTTAACCGGGGAGCTGTTTTTT. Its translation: CASSLTGELFF.

In DNA, the CDR3 is TGTGCCAGTAGTTTACGTGGACTAGCGGGGCTCGAGCAGTACTTC. Translating gives CASSLRGLAGLEQYF. This chain links TRBV19 with TRBJ2-7, with 12 positions matching TRBD2. There are 15 residues in the CDR3. V dropped 5 bases and J dropped 6; count of bases not matched to a gene: 8. Germline V gene data show CDR1 as LNHDA and CDR2 as SQIVND (reference sequence).

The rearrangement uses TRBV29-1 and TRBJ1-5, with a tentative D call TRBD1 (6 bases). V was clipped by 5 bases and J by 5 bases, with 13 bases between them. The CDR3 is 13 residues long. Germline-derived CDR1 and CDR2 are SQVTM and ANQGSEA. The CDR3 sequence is CSVTNYRDQPQHF. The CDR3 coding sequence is TGCAGCGTTACAAACTACAGGGATCAGCCCCAGCATTTT.

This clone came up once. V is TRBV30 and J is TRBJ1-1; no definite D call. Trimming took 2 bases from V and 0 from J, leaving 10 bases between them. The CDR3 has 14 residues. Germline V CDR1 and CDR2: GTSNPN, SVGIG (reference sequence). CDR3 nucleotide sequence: TGTGCCTGGAGTTTTTCGGGATTGAACACTGAAGCTTTCTTT. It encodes CAWSFSGLNTEAFF.

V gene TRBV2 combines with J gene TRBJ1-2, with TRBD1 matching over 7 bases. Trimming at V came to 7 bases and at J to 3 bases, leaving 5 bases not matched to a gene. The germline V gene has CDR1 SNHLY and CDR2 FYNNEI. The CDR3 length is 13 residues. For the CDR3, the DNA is TGTGCCAGCAACCAGGGGGGAGACTATGGCTACACCTTC. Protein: CASNQGGDYGYTF.

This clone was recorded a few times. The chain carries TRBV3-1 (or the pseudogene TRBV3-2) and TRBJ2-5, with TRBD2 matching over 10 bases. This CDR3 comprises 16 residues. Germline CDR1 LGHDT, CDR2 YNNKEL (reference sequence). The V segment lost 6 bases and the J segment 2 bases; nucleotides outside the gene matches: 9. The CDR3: CASSPGVAGGQETQYF. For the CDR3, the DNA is TGTGCCAGCAGTCCCGGGGTAGCGGGGGGACAAGAGACCCAGTACTTC.

CDR3 sequence reads: CAAKAVNSPLHF. Written as DNA, the CDR3 is TGTGCAGCTAAAGCAGTCAATTCACCCCTCCACTTT. The gene calls are TRBV19 and TRBJ1-6; no firm D call. The germline V gene has CDR1 LNHDA and CDR2 SQIVND (reference sequence). The length of the CDR3 is 12 residues.

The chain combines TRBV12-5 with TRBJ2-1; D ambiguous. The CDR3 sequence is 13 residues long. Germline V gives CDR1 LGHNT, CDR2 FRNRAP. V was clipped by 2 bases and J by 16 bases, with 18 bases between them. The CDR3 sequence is CASGLRTGRYSFF. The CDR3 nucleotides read TGTGCTAGTGGTTTGCGGACCGGGCGGTATAGTTTCTTC.